This TCR beta chain was sequenced for a study of T cells in Graves' hyperthyroidism and ophthalmopathy (dated by TCRdb to between 2018 and 2021). Turning to the overall study: Peripheral blood samples were taken at the time of initial diagnosis, prior to any treatment. To identify TCR V-J signatures that set the groups apart, the researchers used a discovery cohort of more than 95 patients, made up of 40 to 45 with Graves' ophthalmopathy and about 60 with stable Graves' hyperthyroidism. Whether ophthalmopathy could be predicted prospectively was tested in an independent validation cohort made up of about 18 hyperthyroidism patients plus 17 patients who later progressed to ophthalmopathy. For training and testing, the 80 to 100 patients in the discovery cohort were randomly divided in a 7:3 ratio. In addition, the study compared T-cell repertoires in thyroid tissue and in blood from six Graves' hyperthyroidism patients. Following sampling, methimazole starting at 30 mg daily was given to hyperthyroidism patients, and high-dose intravenous methylprednisolone was given to ophthalmopathy patients. TCR Vbeta CDR3 sequencing of 135 peripheral blood samples (43 ophthalmopathy, 70 to 85 hyperthyroidism and roughly 17 progressor patients) is reported in the paper. Results the study describes overall, beyond this receptor: In validation, the model predicted progression to ophthalmopathy with approximately 70% sensitivity and 72% to 85% specificity, a median of 6.5 months before onset. Sample size was not statistically predetermined, and investigators were not blinded to group allocation. In cross-validation, a model built on a 13 V-J signature told ophthalmopathy apart from stable hyperthyroidism with approximately 90% sensitivity and about 81% specificity, and in testing the same model reached 80%/75%. Blood samples also contained most of the expanded thyroid clonotypes (frequency above 0.001), which suggests that blood repertoires may reflect thyroid immune responses.

The TCR beta CDR3 regions were amplified from the RNA transcripts. For the first round of RT-PCR on the TCR CDR3, the HTBI primer set was used together with the Qiagen OneStep RT-PCR kit. Libraries were constructed in a second round of multiplex PCR, after which size selection and purification were carried out. Libraries were sequenced paired-end with 100 bp reads on an Illumina HiSeq2000. In the source study's methods: SOAPnuke was used to process the raw data, throwing out any read that contained adapters or uncalled bases, had a mean Phred below 15, or lacked an exact constant-primer or identifier match. COPE v1.2.5 was used to merge high-quality paired reads, and clonotypes were defined as unique nucleotide sequences. MiTCR v1.1 was used to align the clonotypes against IMGT TRBV, TRBD and TRBJ reference segments. Only V-J combinations with frequency above 0.0001, covering about 99% of repertoires, were analysed. The TCS score was defined as the ratio of F50 (clonal expansion) to E x V (chaos), calculated using BLOSUM62-based TCRdist between CDR3 peptides within each V-J. Welch's t-statistics and random forest reduced some 510 V-J features to roughly 13, which were used in a naive Bayes classifier (R e1071). Using fastp trimming at Q25 and MiXCR clonotype assembly, TCRdb reanalyzed the public sequencing data and kept in-frame beta chains. Every entry covers one CDR3 protein and lists the most common genes and DNA from its rows. TCRdb, not the original authors, processed these V and J calls. This sample is represented by 690,000 or so distinct CDR3 sequences; around 20% of them were singletons. 16% of the sample is taken by the ten largest.

CDR1 and CDR2 (SGDLS, YYNGEE) derive from the germline V gene. Germline trimming amounts to 0 bases on V and 0 bases on J, with 8 as the count of junction bases outside the gene matches. The CDR3 holds 17 amino acids from the cysteine to the phenylalanine. Only the CDR3 DNA stays, 51 bases, in frame from base 1. This clonotype was found a few times. Its antigen has not been determined. Base qualities are not recorded, but no much larger clone differs from it by a single base. Hyperthyroidism patients were newly diagnosed, with disease duration under 2 months, and aged 18 to 65 years. The study excluded patients with uncontrolled infections, other autoimmune diseases, pregnancy or lactation. Diagnoses were established on the basis of clinical symptoms, serum thyroxine and TRAb, thyroid ultrasound, and orbital computed tomography. Blood from progressor patients was drawn when they were first diagnosed with hyperthyroidism, before any ophthalmopathy symptoms appeared. PBMCs were isolated from more than 9 ml of fresh peripheral blood by Ficoll-Paque density gradient centrifugation. Progressor patients were first diagnosed with Graves' hyperthyroidism and then developed ophthalmopathy during follow-up. Total RNA was extracted with Trizol reagent, and quality was checked on an Agilent 2100 Bioanalyzer.

Material for sequencing was blood. The sequence was collected from a woman between 45 and 60 years old with Graves' hyperthyroidism that later progressed to Graves' ophthalmopathy. This sequence uses TRBV9 and TRBJ1-1, with 7 bases in between that match TRBD1. Read as DNA, the sequence is TGTGCCAGCAGCGTAGGACAGGGCGGATACATGAACACTGAAGCTTTCTTT. Translated, it gives CASSVGQGGYMNTEAFF.